Described below is a single T cell receptor (beta chain) sequence and its context. Profiling relied on immunoSEQ multiplex PCR, and the TCRdb table lists in-frame clones only, not all of them. The table has around 75,000 clones, 94% seen once; the top ten hold approximately 0.15%. The CDR3 has 14 amino acids. Germline loops: CDR1 SGHAT, CDR2 FQDESV (reference sequence). J gave up 0 bases and V 5 bases, and 2 bases lay outside the gene matches. This sample stems from a study of T cell changes during pregnancy in multiple sclerosis. This rearrangement joins TRBV11-1 to TRBJ2-5, with 8 bases lining up with TRBD1. The clonotype comes from a female donor with multiple sclerosis, enrolled in a pregnancy study. This specimen consisted of CD4+ T cells from peripheral blood mononuclear cells, obtained after pregnancy. The CDR3 region has the DNA TGTGCCAGCAGCCGGGACAGGCACCAAGAGACCCAGTACTTC. This encodes CASSRDRHQETQYF.